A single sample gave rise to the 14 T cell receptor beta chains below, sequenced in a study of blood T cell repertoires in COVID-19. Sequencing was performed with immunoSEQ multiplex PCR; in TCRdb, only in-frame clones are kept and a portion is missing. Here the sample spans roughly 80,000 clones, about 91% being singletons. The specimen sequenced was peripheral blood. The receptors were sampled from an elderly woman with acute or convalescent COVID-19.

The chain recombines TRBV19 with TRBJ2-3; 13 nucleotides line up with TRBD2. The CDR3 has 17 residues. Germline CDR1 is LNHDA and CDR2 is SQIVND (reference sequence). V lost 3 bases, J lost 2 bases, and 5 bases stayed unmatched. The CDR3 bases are TGTGCCAGTAGTATGGAGACTAGCGGGGGGCCCACAGATACGCAGTATTTT. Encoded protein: CASSMETSGGPTDTQYF.

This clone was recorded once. The CDR3 bases are TGCGCCAGCAGCCAAGATTCTGCCAGGGGCAATGAGCAGTTCTTC. It codes for CASSQDSARGNEQFF. The genes are TRBV4-1 and TRBJ2-1; D perhaps matches TRBD1 (6 bases). Trimming shortened V by 0 bases and J by 6 bases, and 12 bases separated the two germline ends. The CDR3 totals 15 residues. Germline V lookup: CDR1 MGHRA, CDR2 YSYEKL.

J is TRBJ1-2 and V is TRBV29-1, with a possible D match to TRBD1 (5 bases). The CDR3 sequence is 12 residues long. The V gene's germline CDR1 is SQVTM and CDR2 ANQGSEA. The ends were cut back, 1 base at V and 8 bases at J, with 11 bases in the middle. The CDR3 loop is CSVEGQGGGYTF. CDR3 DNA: TGCAGCGTTGAAGGTCAGGGTGGAGGCTACACCTTC.

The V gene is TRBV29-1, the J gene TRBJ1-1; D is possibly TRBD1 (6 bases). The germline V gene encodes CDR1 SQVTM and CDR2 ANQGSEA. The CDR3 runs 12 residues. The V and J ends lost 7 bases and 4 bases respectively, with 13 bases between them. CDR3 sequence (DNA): TGCAGCGCCCACAGGGAACGCACTGAAGCTTTCTTT. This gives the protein CSAHRERTEAFF.

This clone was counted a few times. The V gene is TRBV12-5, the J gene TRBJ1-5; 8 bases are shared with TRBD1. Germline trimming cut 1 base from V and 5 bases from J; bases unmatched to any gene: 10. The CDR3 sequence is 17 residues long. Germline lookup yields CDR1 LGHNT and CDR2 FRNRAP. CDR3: CASGLGRGQGADQPQHF. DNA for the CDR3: TGTGCTAGTGGTTTGGGTCGTGGGCAGGGGGCGGATCAGCCCCAGCATTTT.

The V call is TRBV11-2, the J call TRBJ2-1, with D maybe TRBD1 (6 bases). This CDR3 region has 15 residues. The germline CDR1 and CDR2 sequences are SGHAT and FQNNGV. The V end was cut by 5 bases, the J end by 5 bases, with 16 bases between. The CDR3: CASSRFNRVDNEQFF. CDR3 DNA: TGTGCCAGCAGCCGCTTTAACAGGGTTGACAATGAGCAGTTCTTC.

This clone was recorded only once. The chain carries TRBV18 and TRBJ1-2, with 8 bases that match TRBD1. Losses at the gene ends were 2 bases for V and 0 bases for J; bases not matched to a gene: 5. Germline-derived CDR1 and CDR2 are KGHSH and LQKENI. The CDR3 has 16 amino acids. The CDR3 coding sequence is TGTGCCAGCTCACCAAACGTACAGGGGGCTAACTATGGCTACACCTTC. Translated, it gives CASSPNVQGANYGYTF.

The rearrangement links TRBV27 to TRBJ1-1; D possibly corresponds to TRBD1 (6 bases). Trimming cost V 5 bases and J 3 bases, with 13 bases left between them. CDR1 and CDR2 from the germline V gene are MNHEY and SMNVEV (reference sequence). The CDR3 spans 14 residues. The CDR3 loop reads CASSKQGLDTEAFF. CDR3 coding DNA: TGTGCCAGCAGTAAACAGGGCCTTGACACTGAAGCTTTCTTT.

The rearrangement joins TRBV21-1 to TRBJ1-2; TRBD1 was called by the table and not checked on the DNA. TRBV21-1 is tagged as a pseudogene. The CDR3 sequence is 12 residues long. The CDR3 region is CASRQGIYGYTF. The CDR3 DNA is TGTGCCAGCAGGCAGGGAATCTATGGCTACACCTTC.

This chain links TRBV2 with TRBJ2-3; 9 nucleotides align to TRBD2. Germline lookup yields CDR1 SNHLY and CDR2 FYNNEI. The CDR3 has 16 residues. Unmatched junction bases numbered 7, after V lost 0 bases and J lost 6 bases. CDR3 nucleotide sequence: TGTGCCAGCAGTGAAGCGCGAAGCGGGGGGATTGATACGCAGTATTTT. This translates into CASSEARSGGIDTQYF.

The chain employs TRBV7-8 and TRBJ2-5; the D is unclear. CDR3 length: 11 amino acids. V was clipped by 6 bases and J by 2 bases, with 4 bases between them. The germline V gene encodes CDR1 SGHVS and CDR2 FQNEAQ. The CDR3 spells CASRQQETQYF. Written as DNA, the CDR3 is TGTGCCAGCAGACAACAAGAGACCCAGTACTTC.

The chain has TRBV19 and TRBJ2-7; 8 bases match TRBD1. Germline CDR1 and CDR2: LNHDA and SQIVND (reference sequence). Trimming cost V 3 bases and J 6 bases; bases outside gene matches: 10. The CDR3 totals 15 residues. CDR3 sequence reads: CASSMPGQGLVEQYF. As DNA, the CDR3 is TGTGCCAGTAGTATGCCCGGACAGGGTCTTGTCGAGCAGTACTTC.

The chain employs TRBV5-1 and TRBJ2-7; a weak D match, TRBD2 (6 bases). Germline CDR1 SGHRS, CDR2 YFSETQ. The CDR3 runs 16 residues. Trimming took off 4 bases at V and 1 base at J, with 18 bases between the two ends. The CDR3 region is CASSPAGPTSSYEQYF. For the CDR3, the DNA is TGCGCCAGCAGCCCGGCGGGACCAACTAGTTCCTACGAGCAGTACTTC.

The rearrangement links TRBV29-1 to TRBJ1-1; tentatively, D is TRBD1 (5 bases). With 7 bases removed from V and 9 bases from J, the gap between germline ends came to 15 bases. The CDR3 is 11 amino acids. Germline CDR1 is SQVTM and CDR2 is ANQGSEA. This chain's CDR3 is CSARPKGKAFF. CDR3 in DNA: TGCAGCGCCCGGCCCAAGGGGAAAGCTTTCTTT.